This TCR beta chain was identified in a study of cytomegalovirus exposure and HLA in healthy donors. Study-level findings and limits: A later analysis found TCR association rates differed by HLA locus, highest for DRB1 and lowest for HLA-C.

Worth noting for this clone: Its antigen remains unknown.

The PCR ran on 60 Vbeta and 13 Jbeta primers. Data came from immunoSEQ multiplex PCR; TCRdb stores just in-frame clones and leaves some out. Altogether about 180,000 clones are present, roughly 80% being singletons, with the ten largest covering about 1%. The sequence was obtained from a young man in good health and CMV-seronegative. The source material was PBMCs.

The CDR3 reads CASSLRRVSNQPQHF. The CDR3 DNA reads TGTGCCAGCAGCTTGCGCCGCGTTAGCAATCAGCCCCAGCATTTT. The J gene is TRBJ1-5, the V gene TRBV5-6; D ambiguous. The CDR3 is 15 amino acids. V was clipped by 1 base and J by 0 bases, with 8 bases between them. Looked up from germline, CDR1 is SGHDT and CDR2 is YYEEEE.